This T cell receptor beta chain is drawn from a study of shared clonotypes between healthy human individuals. Study outcomes and limitations: Sample collection involved blood only; tissue repertoires are likely different.

Only in-frame clones appear in the TCRdb table, and some are missing; sequencing was by immunoSEQ multiplex PCR. In the table there are around 500,000 clones, 76% of which are singletons. The CDR3 is made up of 10 amino acids. The germline CDR1 and CDR2 sequences are DFQATT and SNEGSKA (reference sequence). The germline V and J ends were trimmed by 6 bases and 7 bases, with 10 bases remaining between them. Worth noting for this clone: What it recognizes is unknown.

The sample was PBMCs. The chain uses TRBV20-1 and TRBJ2-7, with a possible D match to TRBD2 (6 bases). This receptor was identified in a woman aged 40 to 50 in good health. Some clones in this sample may be carry-over from other donors' samples. CDR3 protein: CSAVGTEQYF. The CDR3 DNA reads TGCAGTGCCGTAGGGACTGAGCAGTACTTC.